These 9 T cell receptor beta chains were all obtained from the same sample, sequenced in a study of cytomegalovirus exposure and HLA in healthy donors. 13 Jbeta primers and 60 Vbeta primers were used for the PCR. Profiled with immunoSEQ multiplex PCR; TCRdb holds only in-frame clones, not every one. The sample holds 180,000 or so clones, around 80% seen once. The sample was PBMCs. The receptors were sampled from a man aged 18 to 30 in good health and CMV-seronegative.

The gene calls are TRBV27 and TRBJ2-5, with TRBD2 as a possible D gene (6 bases). Looked up from germline, CDR1 is MNHEY and CDR2 is SMNVEV (reference sequence). With 7 bases removed from V and 11 bases from J, the gap between germline ends came to 26 bases. This CDR3 has 15 residues. CDR3 sequence: CASTKFAGTGDVQYF. For the CDR3, the DNA is TGTGCCAGCACAAAATTCGCCGGGACGGGGGACGTTCAGTACTTC.

The rearrangement joins TRBV9 to TRBJ2-7, with 8 bases matching TRBD1. V was pared by 0 bases and J by 7 bases, with 9 bases of the junction left unmatched. Per germline, CDR1 SGDLS and CDR2 YYNGEE. This CDR3 region has 15 residues. The CDR3 loop reads CASSVEGTGMGEQYF. Here the CDR3 DNA reads TGTGCCAGCAGCGTAGAGGGGACAGGTATGGGTGAGCAGTACTTC.

The chain joins TRBV6-6 to TRBJ1-2; D gene uncertain. V shed 0 bases and J shed 8 bases, with 10 bases lying between them. The CDR3 runs 13 residues. Germline V lookup: CDR1 MNHNY, CDR2 SVGAGI (reference sequence). The CDR3 DNA is TGTGCCAGCAGTTACTCCTTTCAGTACGGCTACACCTTC. Translating gives CASSYSFQYGYTF.

V gene TRBV30 combines with J gene TRBJ2-7, with 7 bases lining up with TRBD1. Germline lookup yields CDR1 GTSNPN and CDR2 SVGIG (reference sequence). CDR3 size: 13 residues. The V and J ends lost 2 bases and 4 bases, in that order; junction bases with no gene match: 5. The CDR3 coding sequence is TGTGCCTGGAGTACAGGGGCCGGGTACGAGCAGTACTTC. Translation gives CAWSTGAGYEQYF.

This sequence joins TRBV6-6 and TRBJ1-2, with 8 bases matching TRBD1. The germline V gene has CDR1 MNHNY and CDR2 SVGAGI (reference sequence). This CDR3 region has 15 residues. V lost 0 bases to trimming and J lost 3 bases; unmatched junction nucleotides: 3. The CDR3 DNA reads as TGTGCCAGCAGTTACTCGGGACAGGCGCACTATGGCTACACCTTC. It is translated as CASSYSGQAHYGYTF.

The gene calls are TRBV19 and TRBJ2-7; TRBD2 might be the D (5 bases). The CDR3 has 13 residues. Trimming took 3 bases from V and 3 from J, leaving 9 bases between them. CDR1 and CDR2 from the germline V gene are LNHDA and SQIVND (reference sequence). CDR3 nucleotides: TGTGCCAGTAGTATGGGAGAGAACTACGAGCAGTACTTC. Translated, it gives CASSMGENYEQYF.

The gene calls are TRBV5-4 and TRBJ2-2, with D unresolved. The CDR3 totals 13 residues. V was clipped by 4 bases and J by 5 bases, with 9 bases between them. Germline V CDR1 and CDR2: SGHNT, YYREEE (reference sequence). The chain's CDR3 is CASSPLATGELFF. CDR3 DNA sequence: TGTGCCAGCAGCCCCTTGGCTACCGGGGAGCTGTTTTTT.

The chain joins TRBV5-4 to TRBJ2-5, with 9 bases aligning to TRBD2. The CDR3 totals 16 residues. Per germline, CDR1 SGHNT and CDR2 YYREEE (reference sequence). V shed 4 bases and J 3 bases; nucleotides not matched to a gene: 10. The DNA for the CDR3 is TGTGCCAGCAGCCAACCGACTAGCGGTCCCAAAGAGACCCAGTACTTC. Protein product: CASSQPTSGPKETQYF.

The chain uses TRBV7-9 and TRBJ2-5; D is uncertain. The CDR3 spans 11 residues. Trimming pared 5 bases from V and 9 bases from J, leaving 10 bases between. Germline V CDR1 and CDR2: SEHNR, FQNEAQ (reference sequence). In DNA, the CDR3 is TGTGCCAGCAGCCTTCGCGACTCCCAGTACTTC. It encodes CASSLRDSQYF.